The sequence of this T cell receptor (beta chain) was determined in a study of OX40 agonist ivuxolimab in advanced cancers. This CDR3 is 13 amino acids long. V was clipped by 6 bases and J by 0 bases, with 6 bases between them. Germline assignment: CDR1 MNHEY and CDR2 SVGAGI. Sequencing was performed with immunoSEQ multiplex PCR; in TCRdb, only in-frame clones are kept and a portion is missing. The table shows 83,000 or so clones, with more than 85% occurring only once. The specimen comprised CD4+ or CD8+ T cells sorted from blood, sampled in a trial of the OX40 agonist ivuxolimab. This sequence joins TRBV6-5 and TRBJ2-1; D uncertain. The TCR comes from an adult with an advanced solid tumor such as melanoma, head and neck, liver or kidney cancer. The CDR3 region has the DNA TGTGCCAGCAGCCGAGACTCCTACAATGAGCAGTTCTTC. Translated, it gives CASSRDSYNEQFF.